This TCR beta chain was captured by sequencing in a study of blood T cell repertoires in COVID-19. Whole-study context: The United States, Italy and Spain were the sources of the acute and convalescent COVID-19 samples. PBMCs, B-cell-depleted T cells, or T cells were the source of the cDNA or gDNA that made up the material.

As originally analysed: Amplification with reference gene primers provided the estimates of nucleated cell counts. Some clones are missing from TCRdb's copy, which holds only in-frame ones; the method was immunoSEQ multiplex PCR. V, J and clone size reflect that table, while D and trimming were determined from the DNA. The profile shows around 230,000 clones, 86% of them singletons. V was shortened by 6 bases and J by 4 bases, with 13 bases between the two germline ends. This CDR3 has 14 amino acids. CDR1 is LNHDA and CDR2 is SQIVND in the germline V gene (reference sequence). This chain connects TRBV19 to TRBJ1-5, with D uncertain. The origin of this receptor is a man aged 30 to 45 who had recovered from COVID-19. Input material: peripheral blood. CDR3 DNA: TGTGCCAGTAGCCTAGCGGGCAGTAATCAGCCCCAGCATTTT. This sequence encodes CASSLAGSNQPQHF.